The present TCR beta chain was sequenced within a study of human T cells and chemical hapten exposure. Turning to the study itself: Diphenylcyclopropenone, dosed weekly to the scalp, was given to patients throughout the roughly 25-week study.

Individual cDNA molecules received unique molecular identifiers in the library. Using its own MiXCR run on the RACE reads, TCRdb lists one record per CDR3 protein. The sample yields 80,000 to 100,000 distinct CDR3 sequences, 11% seen once. This clonotype was seen many times. Time point meaning: pre-sensitization, week 0. Described treatment: therapeutic diphenylcyclopropenone sensitization with weekly scalp DPC. There are 14 residues in the CDR3. Looked up from germline, CDR1 is SQVTM and CDR2 is ANQGSEA. J gave up 5 bases and V 7 bases, and 10 bases lay outside the gene matches. The chain recombines TRBV29-1 with TRBJ2-1; the match to TRBD2 covers 8 bases. The sequenced sample was whole blood, obtained in connection with sensitization to the hapten diphenylcyclopropenone (DPC). The receptor was isolated from a woman aged 55 to 70 with alopecia areata. Some clones in this sample may be carry-over from other donors' samples. CDR3 amino acids: CSGSGGGRNNEQFF. In DNA form, the CDR3 reads TGCAGCGGGTCCGGGGGCGGGAGGAACAATGAGCAGTTCTTC.